This T cell receptor beta chain was documented in a study of high-grade serous ovarian cancer treatment subgroups (dated by TCRdb to the early 2020s). Looking at the study overall: Sequencing yielded a mean of about 14,000 reads and some 7,000 unique TCR beta rearrangements per sample. The study examined TCR beta repertoires in high-grade serous ovarian cancer patients who were grouped under a laparoscopic triage algorithm by complete gross resection or by neoadjuvant chemotherapy response. Each patient contributed one primary tumor and two metastatic tumor samples, giving about a hundred samples in total. The approximately 30-patient cohort included approximately ten patients with no residual disease after primary surgery (R0), approximately ten excellent NACT responders, and approximately ten poor NACT responders. What the authors observed across the whole study: Because bulk tumor TCR sequencing provided no spatial information, insight into HGSC tumor complexity and diversity was limited. Tumors from the same patient had repertoire similarity ranging from about 0.095 to 0.85, while tumors from different patients showed almost no similarity. The TCR repertoire analyses centered on CDR3, and CDR1 and CDR2 were not analyzed. TCR clonal relatedness correlated positively with neoantigen level and, by trend, with copy number variation and mutation load from whole-genome sequencing.

Tumor samples were collected prior to definitive surgery or chemotherapy. Genomic DNA was extracted by the MD Anderson Biospecimen Extraction Resource, and TCR sequencing was done by the MD Anderson Cancer Genomics Laboratory. The 80 to 100 tumor samples underwent high-throughput TCR profiling using ImmunoSEQ. The original methods were these. Repertoire diversity metrics included richness (unique productive sequences), clonality, evenness and relatedness; Bhattacharyya coefficient assessed similarity between samples. A sensitivity analysis that removed TCRs with fewer than two reads produced consistent conclusions. TCRdb limited this immuneACCESS table to in-frame rearrangements with V and J called. A share of clones is missing; checked studies link under half to unresolved V genes, and the rest is unexplained. That table furnishes V, J and clone size, whereas the DNA furnished D and trimming. The sample records 10,000 to 13,000 clones, under 85% of which are singletons. The ten most abundant clones make up under 8.5% of the sample.

V was cut back by 0 bases and J by 2 bases, leaving a gap of 13 bases between them. For CDR1 and CDR2, the germline V gene lists SGHVS and FQNEAQ. Counted from cysteine to phenylalanine, this CDR3 has 16 amino acids. The CDR3 DNA has 48 bases and is translated from base 1. Worth noting for this clone: The target of this receptor is not known. There are no base qualities to consult, and no much larger clone falls within one base.

The receptor comes from a human donor with high-grade serous ovarian cancer. The V and J segments used are TRBV7-8 and TRBJ2-5; possibly the D gene is TRBD2, per 6 matching bases. The sequenced material came from tumor tissue. The CDR3 protein: CASSLAPVGGQETQYF. The base sequence is TGTGCCAGCAGCTTAGCGCCGGTCGGGGGTCAAGAGACCCAGTACTTC.